This entry lists 21 T cell receptor beta chains sequenced from one sample in a study of beta chain features in type 1 diabetes. General study findings and limits: Moderate but significant shortening of TCRB CDR3s was recorded in all four CD4+ subsets from Type 1 diabetes patients.

Expressed TCRB transcripts got sequenced, as all isolated RNA was reverse transcribed. Using immunoSEQ multiplex PCR, the repertoire was profiled, and TCRdb retains in-frame clones only, with some absent. The sample lists 50,000 to 70,000 clones, roughly half occurring once. Their recognized antigens are unknown. Sequencing was performed on Tregs from blood. The receptors here all came from a woman aged 40 to 50 with type 1 diabetes.

The V call is TRBV7-2, the J call TRBJ2-3; D unresolved. This CDR3 has 14 amino acids. Between the trimmed V and J ends, which lost 5 bases and 2 bases, there was a span of 11 bases. Germline V gives CDR1 SGHTA, CDR2 FQGNSA. CDR3 in amino acids: CASSLTGHTDTQYF. In DNA, the CDR3 is TGTGCCAGCAGCCTAACTGGGCACACAGATACGCAGTATTTT.

CDR3 residues: CASRSTGSSNQPQHF. The CDR3 region has the DNA TGTGCCAGTAGATCAACAGGGTCTAGCAATCAGCCCCAGCATTTT. J is TRBJ1-5 and V is TRBV19; D may be TRBD1 (6 bases). The ends were cut back, 6 bases at V and 0 bases at J, with 12 bases in the middle. This CDR3 spans 15 amino acids. The germline V gene has CDR1 LNHDA and CDR2 SQIVND (reference sequence).

This clone was seen just once. The V gene is TRBV5-1, the J gene TRBJ2-2, with D hard to call. V was clipped by 5 bases and J by 1 base, with 9 bases between them. The CDR3 length is 14 residues. Germline V gene data show CDR1 as SGHRS and CDR2 as YFSETQ. DNA for the CDR3: TGCGCCAGCAGGCGGCTGGAGAACACCGGGGAGCTGTTTTTT. It encodes CASRRLENTGELFF.

To note about this clone: A junction boundary mismatches the germline segment, possibly from a read error. The chain recombines TRBV4-1 with TRBJ2-7, with TRBD1 identical over 7 bases. The germline gives CDR1 MGHRA, CDR2 YSYEKL. CDR3 length equals 12 residues. CDR3 nucleotides: TGCGCCAGCAGCCAGGGGACAGCAAGCAAGAACTTC. This translates into CASSQGTASKNF.

The chain uses TRBV9 and TRBJ2-7; TRBD2 might be the D (5 bases). Trimming stripped 0 bases from V and 6 bases from J, with 13 bases between. The CDR3 extends over 14 amino acids. Germline assignment: CDR1 SGDLS and CDR2 YYNGEE. This CDR3 is CASSVDGRGPEQYF. CDR3 coding DNA: TGTGCCAGCAGCGTAGATGGTCGGGGTCCCGAGCAGTACTTC.

The chain carries TRBV7-2 and TRBJ2-3; 7 positions match TRBD2. CDR3 length equals 15 residues. Trimming cost V 0 bases and J 6 bases; bases outside gene matches: 6. The V gene's germline CDR1 is SGHTA and CDR2 FQGNSA. CDR3: CASSLAMGGGDTQYF. The CDR3 bases are TGTGCCAGCAGCTTAGCTATGGGGGGAGGGGATACGCAGTATTTT. Using reference TRBV7-2 and TRBJ2-3 for the parts outside the CDR3, the full variable domain is GAGVSQSPSNKVTEKGKDVELRCDPISGHTALYWYRQSLGQGLEFLIYFQGNSAPDKSGLPSDRFSAERTGGSVSTLTIQRTQQEDSAVYLCASSLAMGGGDTQYFGPGTRLTVL.

This clone was picked up one time. J is TRBJ2-1 and V is TRBV7-9; 8 bases agree with TRBD1. J gave up 12 bases and V 5 bases, and 9 bases lay outside the gene matches. The length of the CDR3 is 13 residues. Germline assignment: CDR1 SEHNR and CDR2 FQNEAQ (reference sequence). Written as DNA, the CDR3 is TGTGCCAGCAGCCGGGGACAGGCCACTGGGCAGTTCTTC. Amino acid sequence: CASSRGQATGQFF.

V usage is TRBV5-4 and J usage is TRBJ2-2; possibly TRBD1 for D (6 bases). Trimming removed 1 base at V and 4 bases at J, with 17 bases between. This CDR3 region has 17 residues. Germline V gene data show CDR1 as SGHNT and CDR2 as YYREEE (reference sequence). CDR3 sequence reads: CASSLLIIGQSTGELFF. The CDR3 DNA reads as TGTGCCAGCAGCTTGCTCATAATTGGACAGTCCACCGGGGAGCTGTTTTTT.

This clone was detected only a few times. The chain uses TRBV29-1 and TRBJ2-1; perhaps TRBD2 as D (6 bases). The CDR3 totals 13 residues. Trimming removed 7 bases at V and 3 bases at J, with 13 bases between. Germline V lookup: CDR1 SQVTM, CDR2 ANQGSEA. CDR3 in amino acids: CSARDWLYNEQFF. The CDR3, as DNA: TGCAGCGCCCGGGACTGGCTCTACAATGAGCAGTTCTTC.

This clone turned up a few times. V and J are TRBV7-3 and TRBJ2-5; 14 nucleotides line up with TRBD2. The CDR3 totals 15 residues. The germline gives CDR1 SGHTA, CDR2 FQGTGA. V was pared by 5 bases and J by 4 bases, with 3 bases of the junction left unmatched. The CDR3, as DNA: TGTGCCAGCAGCCCTGGGACTAGCGGGAGAGAGACCCAGTACTTC. Translation: CASSPGTSGRETQYF.

As DNA, the CDR3 is TGTGCCAGCAGCTCATCAGGGGGTATCGGGGAGCTGTTTTTT. Protein: CASSSSGGIGELFF. V usage is TRBV7-2 and J usage is TRBJ2-2; 7 nucleotides line up with TRBD1. J was trimmed by 7 bases and V by 4 bases; bases with no gene match: 6. The CDR3 is 14 amino acids. The germline V gene has CDR1 SGHTA and CDR2 FQGNSA.

This chain uses TRBV29-1 with TRBJ1-1; D gene unclear. The CDR3 runs to 11 residues. V was clipped by 2 bases and J by 5 bases, with 6 bases between them. From germline, CDR1 is SQVTM and CDR2 ANQGSEA. DNA of the CDR3: TGCAGCGTTGAACGGGAGACTGAAGCTTTCTTT. It codes for CSVERETEAFF.

The rearrangement uses TRBV20-1 and TRBJ1-2, with D perhaps TRBD1 (5 bases). Germline-derived CDR1 and CDR2 are DFQATT and SNEGSKA (reference sequence). The V and J ends lost 6 bases and 7 bases respectively, with 9 bases between them. This CDR3 has 10 amino acids. CDR3 nucleotide sequence: TGCAGTGCCCCCCAGGGTGGCTACACCTTC. Protein: CSAPQGGYTF.

The chain uses TRBV4-2 and TRBJ2-5; TRBD2 agrees at 9 bases. Germline V lookup: CDR1 LGHNA, CDR2 YNFKEQ. V lost 0 bases and J lost 5; bases outside the gene matches: 4. The CDR3 loop spans 15 amino acids. The CDR3 nucleotides are TGTGCCAGCAGCCAAGATCGGCGGGAGGGGGAGACCCAGTACTTC. Translating it yields CASSQDRREGETQYF.

By frequency in the sample, this clone is medium-sized. The chain couples TRBV29-1 to TRBJ2-1; tentatively, D is TRBD2 (6 bases). This CDR3 spans 14 amino acids. V lost 6 bases to trimming and J lost 6 bases, with 18 bases between them. Germline-derived CDR1 and CDR2 are SQVTM and ANQGSEA. The CDR3 region is CSVIPRDSANEQFF. Here the CDR3 DNA reads TGCAGCGTCATCCCCCGGGACTCTGCCAATGAGCAGTTCTTC.

V gene TRBV6-6 combines with J gene TRBJ2-5, with D possibly TRBD1 on 5 matching bases. The CDR3 spans 15 residues. Between the trimmed V and J ends, which lost 6 bases and 1 base, there was a span of 15 bases. Per the germline V gene, CDR1 is MNHNY and CDR2 is SVGAGI (reference sequence). CDR3 DNA: TGTGCCAGCAGGCGACCTGACAGAACCCAAGAGACCCAGTACTTC. It is translated as CASRRPDRTQETQYF.

The chain uses TRBV15 and TRBJ1-4; D remains unclear. This CDR3 contains 14 residues. CDR1 LNHNV and CDR2 YYDKDF come from the germline V gene (reference sequence). The V and J ends lost 0 bases and 6 bases respectively, with 8 bases between them. The CDR3 is CATSRDQFDEKLFF. The CDR3 nucleotides are TGTGCCACCAGCAGAGATCAGTTTGATGAAAAACTGTTTTTT.

The chain links TRBV4-1 to TRBJ2-7; 7 bases fit TRBD1. The CDR3 runs to 14 residues. Germline V gene sequence: CDR1 MGHRA, CDR2 YSYEKL. J gave up 2 bases and V 5 bases, and 6 bases lay outside the gene matches. CDR3 DNA: TGCGCCAGCAGCTGGCCAGGGGGTCCCTACGAGCAGTACTTC. Protein sequence: CASSWPGGPYEQYF.

The J gene is TRBJ1-2, the V gene TRBV5-5; a weak D match, TRBD1 (6 bases). The CDR3 is 16 residues long. CDR1 is SGHKS, CDR2 YYEKEE, per germline (reference sequence). The V end was cut by 1 base, the J end by 4 bases, with 17 bases between. Here the CDR3 DNA reads TGTGCCAGCAGCTTGTATCCTAGTGGACAGAGCTATGGCTACACCTTC. Translated: CASSLYPSGQSYGYTF.

The CDR3 sequence is CASSRRQGGNTEAFF. The CDR3 bases are TGTGCCAGCAGCCGCAGACAGGGGGGGAACACTGAAGCTTTCTTT. This sequence joins TRBV6-5 and TRBJ1-1; TRBD1 matches at 9 bases. The germline gives CDR1 MNHEY, CDR2 SVGAGI. The CDR3 runs to 15 residues. Trimming at V came to 6 bases and at J to 1 base, leaving 6 bases not matched to a gene.

This clone was counted only a few times. The chain combines TRBV7-2 with TRBJ1-5; D gene unclear. The CDR3 totals 15 residues. The V end was cut by 5 bases, the J end by 7 bases, with 18 bases between. Looked up from germline, CDR1 is SGHTA and CDR2 is FQGNSA. CDR3 sequence (DNA): TGTGCCAGCAGCCTCGTCAGGTTATCGGGGCAGCCCCAGCATTTT. Its translation is CASSLVRLSGQPQHF.